A selection of T cell receptor beta chains follows, all from one sample in a study of T cells in Graves' hyperthyroidism and ophthalmopathy. TCRdb ran MiXCR on the multiplex PCR reads and lists one entry per CDR3 protein. This sample has around 760,000 distinct CDR3 sequences, with 35% found just once. Sequencing used blood. The receptors were sampled from a woman between 35 and 50 years old with Graves' hyperthyroidism. CDR3s leave out the opening cysteine and the closing phenylalanine or tryptophan.

v_call: TRBV10-3
cdr3_aa: ASALGTSYSGANVLT

v_call: TRBV19
cdr3_aa: ASGPGGNSPLH

v_call: TRBV20-1
cdr3_aa: SARGMDRGRTYNEQF

v_call: TRBV9
cdr3_aa: ASSGPGSPLH

v_call: TRBV20-1
cdr3_aa: SAMGLVRETQY

v_call: TRBV6-5
cdr3_aa: AISPQGRGSNQPQH

v_call: TRBV10-2
cdr3_aa: ASVAMGLNAEAF

v_call: TRBV28
cdr3_aa: ASTGRTYEQY

v_call: TRBV29-1
cdr3_aa: SVRPSGTYEQY

v_call: TRBV5-4
cdr3_aa: ASNPTSDGLWALH

v_call: TRBV7-6
cdr3_aa: ASSLAGFDTEAF

v_call: TRBV12-3/TRBV12-4
cdr3_aa: ASSSRTEAF

v_call: TRBV2
cdr3_aa: ASSGLAENTGELF

v_call: TRBV9
cdr3_aa: ASSAWDRETQY

v_call: TRBV5-1
cdr3_aa: ASSLARTSGYTGELF

v_call: TRBV5-1
cdr3_aa: ASSTGQGLTEAF

v_call: TRBV7-2
cdr3_aa: ASSSGLAGTPTTEQY

v_call: TRBV2
cdr3_aa: ASVEGQGEPQH

v_call: TRBV7-2
cdr3_aa: ASSLGRTGLETQY

v_call: TRBV29-1
cdr3_aa: SVVDTYTEAF

v_call: TRBV20-1
cdr3_aa: SARDPRTGDFLMGKLF

v_call: TRBV7-9
cdr3_aa: ASSQEISGTARGNTIY

v_call: TRBV7-2
cdr3_aa: ASSQDSLTVEKLF

v_call: TRBV27
cdr3_aa: ASSYGTGHTYEQY

v_call: TRBV7-2
cdr3_aa: ASGNSMNTEAF